The rows below give T cell receptor beta chains drawn from one sample of a study of blood T cell repertoires in COVID-19. Using immunoSEQ multiplex PCR, the repertoire was profiled, and TCRdb retains in-frame clones only, with some absent. The sample lists 200,000 to 300,000 clones, about 83% occurring once. Sequencing was carried out using PBMCs or T cells enriched from blood (not recorded which). Every receptor here comes from a woman in her 50s who had recovered from COVID-19. Each CDR3 is given with its conserved first and last residue. A D gene is named only where the DNA matches it firmly. Clone size, where shown, is once, few, many, or a class for clones that have expanded.

- | TRBJ2-3 | TRBV10-3 | - | CAIRGERGGDTQYF | TGTGCCATCAGGGGGGAGAGGGGAGGAGATACGCAGTATTTT
- | TRBJ1-6 | TRBV15 | - | CATSRVPGNSPLHF | TGTGCCACCAGCAGAGTTCCGGGTAATTCACCCCTCCACTTT
- | TRBJ1-4 | TRBV6-2/TRBV6-3 | TRBD1 | CASSGRGQENEKLFF | TGTGCCAGCAGCGGAAGGGGACAGGAAAATGAAAAACTGTTTTTT
- | TRBJ2-2 | TRBV7-2 | - | CASSPGLSTGELFF | TGTGCCAGCAGCCCCGGTTTAAGCACCGGGGAGCTGTTTTTT
- | TRBJ1-2 | TRBV6-2/TRBV6-3 | - | CASSQRRDKPAGYTF | TGTGCCAGCAGTCAAAGGAGGGATAAGCCGGCTGGCTACACCTTC
- | TRBJ2-7 | TRBV5-4 | - | CASSLISGTHYEQYF | TGTGCCAGCAGCTTGATTAGCGGAACCCACTACGAGCAGTACTTC
- | TRBJ2-2 | TRBV6-5 | - | CASSYSTRYTGELFF | TGTGCCAGCAGTTACTCGACACGATACACCGGGGAGCTGTTTTTT
few | TRBJ2-7 | TRBV4-1 | - | CASSQEAAGFSSYEQYF | TGCGCCAGCAGCCAAGAGGCTGCAGGGTTTAGCTCCTACGAGCAGTACTTC
- | TRBJ2-1 | TRBV7-7 | TRBD2 | CASSPGLAGVNEQFF | TGTGCTAGCAGCCCCGGACTAGCGGGAGTGAATGAGCAGTTCTTC
- | TRBJ2-1 | TRBV30 | TRBD2 | CAWSDSGGPQSSYNEQFF | TGTGCCTGGAGTGATAGCGGGGGGCCTCAAAGCTCCTACAATGAGCAGTTCTTC
- | TRBJ1-1 | TRBV7-2 | TRBD1 | CASSLGAVRDSNTEAFF | TGTGCCAGCAGCTTAGGGGCCGTCCGGGACAGTAACACTGAAGCTTTCTTT
- | TRBJ1-5 | TRBV10-3 | - | CAISNQGQPQHF | TGTGCCATCAGTAACCAGGGACAGCCCCAGCATTTT
- | TRBJ2-2 | TRBV4-2 | TRBD1 | CASSQGTGARGGELFF | TGTGCCAGCAGCCAAGGAACAGGAGCCAGGGGGGGGGAGCTGTTTTTT
- | TRBJ2-4 | TRBV20-1 | TRBD2 | CSAGEGGIQYF | TGCAGTGCCGGGGAGGGAGGGATTCAGTACTTC
- | TRBJ2-5 | TRBV9 | TRBD2 | CASSVGGTQAGHPQETQYF | TGTGCCAGCAGCGTAGGAGGTACACAAGCGGGGCATCCTCAAGAGACCCAGTACTTC
- | TRBJ2-7 | TRBV6-2/TRBV6-3 | TRBD1 | CASSLSDRGYEQYF | TGTGCCAGCAGTTTATCGGACAGGGGCTACGAGCAGTACTTC
- | TRBJ2-2 | TRBV19 | TRBD2 | CASRRGGYNTGELFF | TGTGCCAGTAGACGGGGGGGATATAACACCGGGGAGCTGTTTTTT
few | TRBJ2-2 | TRBV29-1 | - | CSVKPRGPGELFF | TGCAGCGTTAAACCCAGGGGCCCCGGGGAGCTGTTTTTT
- | TRBJ2-7 | TRBV11-2 | - | CASSRQTYEQYF | TGTGCCAGCAGCCGACAAACCTACGAGCAGTACTTC
few | TRBJ1-4 | TRBV7-9 | - | CASSSYNEKLFF | TGTGCCAGCAGCTCCTATAATGAAAAACTGTTTTTT
- | TRBJ2-2 | TRBV25-1 | - | CASRRGGAGELFF | TGTGCCAGTCGTCGAGGGGGGGCCGGGGAGCTGTTTTTT
- | TRBJ1-2 | TRBV28 | TRBD1 | CASSFVFGTGDDYGYTF | TGTGCCAGCAGTTTCGTCTTCGGGACAGGGGATGACTATGGCTACACCTTC
- | TRBJ2-4 | TRBV30 | TRBD2 | CAWGTSGLAKNIQYF | TGTGCCTGGGGGACTAGCGGGTTAGCCAAAAACATTCAGTACTTC
- | TRBJ2-1 | TRBV28 | TRBD2 | CASSFGLAGFGEQFF | TGTGCCAGCAGTTTCGGACTAGCGGGATTTGGTGAGCAGTTCTTC
- | TRBJ1-4 | TRBV6-5 | - | CASSLGRSSWEKLFF | TGTGCCAGCAGTTTAGGTCGGAGCTCTTGGGAAAAACTGTTTTTT
- | TRBJ2-5 | TRBV7-7 | - | CASSFTVQETQYF | TGTGCTAGCAGCTTTACAGTCCAAGAGACCCAGTACTTC
- | TRBJ1-4 | TRBV30 | - | CAWNRQANEKLFF | TGTGCCTGGAATCGGCAGGCTAATGAAAAACTGTTTTTT
- | TRBJ2-5 | TRBV7-7 | TRBD1 | CASSLARTGGGETQYF | TGTGCTAGCAGCTTAGCGCGGACAGGGGGCGGTGAGACCCAGTACTTC
- | TRBJ2-1 | TRBV6-5 | TRBD2 | CASSYSASGGYNEQFF | TGTGCCAGCAGTTACTCTGCTAGCGGGGGTTACAATGAGCAGTTCTTC
- | TRBJ2-3 | TRBV6-2/TRBV6-3 | - | CASSYSKAGVADTQYF | TGTGCCAGCAGTTACTCGAAGGCAGGGGTGGCAGATACGCAGTATTTT
- | TRBJ2-2 | TRBV6-4 | TRBD1 | CASSDRQGQDTGELFF | TGTGCCAGCAGTGACCGACAGGGTCAGGACACCGGGGAGCTGTTTTTT
- | TRBJ1-4 | TRBV5-4 | TRBD1 | CASSRDRVGKLFF | TGTGCCAGCTCCCGGGACAGGGTTGGAAAACTGTTTTTT
- | TRBJ1-1 | TRBV6-1 | - | CASSGGTEAFF | TGTGCCAGCAGTGGCGGGACTGAAGCTTTCTTT
- | TRBJ1-2 | TRBV28 | - | CASSQDTGGYTF | TGTGCCAGCAGTCAAGACACAGGTGGCTACACCTTC
- | TRBJ1-2 | TRBV12-3/TRBV12-4 | - | CASSLSPTSGYTF | TGTGCCAGCAGTTTGAGTCCAACCTCGGGCTACACCTTC
- | TRBJ2-2 | TRBV5-1 | TRBD2 | CASSLDSGTGELFF | TGCGCCAGCAGCTTGGATAGCGGGACCGGGGAGCTGTTTTTT
- | TRBJ1-1 | TRBV24-1 | TRBD1 | CATSVNRGTEAFF | TGTGCCACCAGTGTTAACAGGGGAACTGAAGCTTTCTTT
- | TRBJ1-2 | TRBV24-1 | - | CATSDRDTSNYGYTF | TGTGCCACCAGTGACCGGGACACCAGTAACTATGGCTACACCTTC
- | TRBJ2-7 | TRBV19 | TRBD1 | CASSSRQGYEQYF | TGTGCCAGTAGTTCCCGACAGGGCTACGAGCAGTACTTC
- | TRBJ2-2 | TRBV24-1 | TRBD1 | CATSGDRDTGELFF | TGTGCCACCAGTGGGGACAGAGACACCGGGGAGCTGTTTTTT
- | TRBJ2-5 | TRBV5-1 | - | CASSLEVGEETQYF | TGCGCCAGCAGCTTGGAGGTGGGAGAGGAGACCCAGTACTTC
- | TRBJ1-5 | TRBV6-5 | TRBD1 | CASRTGGHDQPQHF | TGTGCCAGCAGGACAGGGGGCCATGATCAGCCCCAGCATTTT
- | TRBJ2-1 | TRBV19 | TRBD2 | CASSIDGGGGAMMQFF | TGTGCCAGTAGTATAGACGGCGGGGGAGGAGCAATGATGCAGTTCTTC